The 25 T cell receptor beta chains presented below share a single source sample, sequenced in a study of blood T cell repertoires in COVID-19 (dated by TCRdb to 2019 to 2021). The method behind the library was the immunoSEQ multiplex PCR assay. Not all clones reach the TCRdb copy of this immuneACCESS table, which keeps in-frame sequences only. Checked studies attribute under half of the gap to unresolved V genes and leave the rest unexplained. The sample table lists around 200,000 clones, roughly 80% of them with a count of one. The ten largest clones add up to over 9.5% of the sample. The sequenced material came from peripheral blood. The receptors were gathered from a woman of 80 years or more with acute or convalescent COVID-19.

Here the CDR3 reads CASRAVTGDFEQYF. The CDR3 DNA sequence: TGCGCCAGCAGGGCGGTGACAGGGGACTTCGAGCAGTACTTC. This chain joins TRBV5-1 and TRBJ2-7; 8 nucleotides align to TRBD1. The J segment lost 6 bases and the V segment lost 5 bases, leaving 10 bases of the junction unmatched. Germline V CDR1 and CDR2: SGHRS, YFSETQ. The CDR3 has 14 amino acids.

This clone was found a few times. The J gene is TRBJ1-1, the V gene TRBV20-1, with D unresolved. This CDR3 comprises 11 residues. Trimming cost V 1 base and J 7 bases, with 7 bases left between them. Germline assignment: CDR1 DFQATT and CDR2 SNEGSKA (reference sequence). The CDR3 DNA is TGCAGTGCTAGAGGGCAGGTTGAAGCTTTCTTT. It translates to CSARGQVEAFF.

The V and J genes are TRBV28 and TRBJ2-7, with TRBD2 matching over 13 bases. Germline trimming cut 5 bases from V and 4 bases from J; bases unmatched to any gene: 8. The CDR3 loop spans 16 amino acids. Per germline, CDR1 MDHEN and CDR2 SYDVKM. The CDR3, as DNA: TGTGCCAGCAGTCCCGGGACTAGCGGGATTAGGTACGAGCAGTACTTC. Amino acid sequence: CASSPGTSGIRYEQYF.

J is TRBJ2-2 and V is TRBV2; maybe TRBD2 (5 bases). The germline V and J ends were trimmed by 4 bases and 4 bases, with 19 bases remaining between them. In germline, CDR1 is SNHLY, CDR2 FYNNEI. The CDR3 extends over 17 amino acids. The CDR3 reads CASSGGSSRVTTGELFF. In nucleotides, the CDR3 is TGTGCCAGCAGTGGAGGATCTTCGAGGGTGACCACCGGGGAGCTGTTTTTT.

The genes are TRBV4-3 and TRBJ2-3, with TRBD2 matching over 8 bases. The CDR3 covers 15 residues. The germline V gene has CDR1 LGHNA and CDR2 YSLEER. The V segment lost 5 bases and the J segment 2 bases; nucleotides outside the gene matches: 6. DNA of the CDR3: TGCGCCAGCAGCTACCGACTAGCGCCCACAGATACGCAGTATTTT. Translation gives CASSYRLAPTDTQYF.

This clone came up a few times. V usage is TRBV13 and J usage is TRBJ2-1; 11 nucleotides line up with TRBD2. Trimming at V came to 0 bases and at J to 7 bases, leaving 2 bases not matched to a gene. The CDR3 loop spans 15 amino acids. Germline CDR1 and CDR2: PRHDT and FYEKMQ (reference sequence). The CDR3 sequence is CASSLGRTSGNEQFF. The CDR3 coding sequence is TGTGCCAGCAGCTTAGGCCGGACTAGCGGGAATGAGCAGTTCTTC.

The chain carries TRBV19 and TRBJ2-7, with 7 bases that match TRBD1. V gave up 4 bases and J gave up 7 bases; unmatched junction bases: 10. The CDR3 is made up of 14 amino acids. Germline-derived CDR1 and CDR2 are LNHDA and SQIVND (reference sequence). Here the CDR3 DNA reads TGTGCCAGTAGTACGACACAATCAGGGGGAGAGCAGTACTTC. Protein sequence: CASSTTQSGGEQYF.

The rearrangement joins TRBV28 to TRBJ1-4, with a weak D call TRBD1 (6 bases). The CDR3 covers 15 residues. Germline CDR1 is MDHEN and CDR2 is SYDVKM. With 4 bases removed from V and 9 bases from J, the gap between germline ends came to 18 bases. CDR3 DNA: TGTGCCAGCAGTTATCCGGGACAAGAGTGGAAAAAACTGTTTTTT. This codes for CASSYPGQEWKKLFF. Full variable domain (missing parts from reference TRBV28 and TRBJ1-4): DVKVTQSSRYLVKRTGEKVFLECVQDMDHENMFWYRQDPGLGLRLIYFSYDVKMKEKGDIPEGYSVSREKKERFSLILESASTNQTSMYLCASSYPGQEWKKLFFGSGTQLSVL.

The chain recombines TRBV11-2 with TRBJ2-4; tentatively, D is TRBD1 (6 bases). Germline CDR1 and CDR2: SGHAT and FQNNGV. V lost 3 bases to trimming and J lost 6 bases, with 9 bases between them. This CDR3 region has 13 residues. CDR3 sequence: CASSFTGSNIQYF. CDR3 bases: TGTGCCAGCAGCTTTACAGGGTCAAACATTCAGTACTTC. The variable domain in full, completed from reference TRBV11-2 and TRBJ2-4, reads EAGVAQSPRYKIIEKRQSVAFWCNPISGHATLYWYQQILGQGPKLLIQFQNNGVVDDSQLPKDRFSAERLKGVDSTLKIQPAKLEDSAVYLCASSFTGSNIQYFGAGTRLSVL.

This clone was counted at least ten times. This chain joins TRBV4-1 and TRBJ2-1; TRBD1 aligns across 7 bases. CDR3 size: 19 residues. V was clipped by 1 base and J by 5 bases; unmatched bases: 17. The germline V gene encodes CDR1 MGHRA and CDR2 YSYEKL. The CDR3 is CASSQGLTLTGTRNNEQFF. The CDR3 coding sequence is TGCGCCAGCAGCCAAGGTCTAACCTTGACAGGGACCAGAAACAATGAGCAGTTCTTC.

V usage is TRBV5-1 and J usage is TRBJ2-3, with D possibly matching TRBD2 (6 bases). This CDR3 contains 15 residues. V dropped 4 bases and J dropped 0 bases, with 12 bases sitting between them. CDR1 and CDR2 (germline): SGHRS, YFSETQ. The CDR3, as DNA: TGCGCCAGCAGCCCCCCCGGAGGGAGCACAGATACGCAGTATTTT. This codes for CASSPPGGSTDTQYF.

The chain couples TRBV9 to TRBJ2-4; tentatively, D is TRBD2 (6 bases). CDR1 and CDR2 from the germline V gene are SGDLS and YYNGEE. The CDR3 spans 16 residues. V gave up 4 bases and J gave up 6 bases, with 20 bases separating them. For the CDR3, the DNA is TGTGCCAGCAGCCCCTCTTGGGCGGGATCAGTAAACATTCAGTACTTC. As protein: CASSPSWAGSVNIQYF.

CDR3 amino acids: CASSKMDVGDKYSYEQYF. As DNA, the CDR3 is TGTGCCAGCAGCAAAATGGACGTGGGGGACAAATACTCCTACGAGCAGTACTTC. V is TRBV21-1 and J is TRBJ2-7; TRBD1 is the table's D call and was not checked against the DNA. TRBV21-1 is noted as a pseudogene. The CDR3 has 18 residues.

This sequence joins TRBV28 and TRBJ2-7; TRBD1 is a possible D gene (5 bases). Germline CDR1 is MDHEN and CDR2 is SYDVKM. The CDR3 covers 16 residues. Trimming pared 3 bases from V and 3 bases from J, leaving 18 bases between. The CDR3 DNA reads as TGTGCCAGCAGTTTGGCCGGCAGACAGAGTTTCTACGAGCAGTACTTC. This gives the protein CASSLAGRQSFYEQYF.

The rearrangement links TRBV6-2 or TRBV6-3 to TRBJ1-6, with 7 bases fitting TRBD1. The trim removed 2 bases at V and 2 bases at J, leaving 12 bases unmatched. CDR3 length equals 19 residues. Germline CDR1 reads MNHEY; CDR2 reads SVGEGT. The CDR3 sequence is CASSYQSGDREAYNSPLHF. The CDR3 nucleotides are TGTGCCAGCAGTTACCAGAGTGGAGACAGGGAAGCCTATAATTCACCCCTCCACTTT.

The chain employs TRBV18 and TRBJ2-1, with 10 bases matching TRBD2. V was pared by 6 bases and J by 5 bases, with 7 bases of the junction left unmatched. The CDR3 spans 15 residues. Germline-derived CDR1 and CDR2 are KGHSH and LQKENI. The CDR3 nucleotides are TGTGCCAGCTCGCCCAGCGGGGGGGCAAACAATGAGCAGTTCTTC. Translated, it gives CASSPSGGANNEQFF.

The V and J genes are TRBV4-1 and TRBJ2-1; 9 nucleotides align to TRBD2. The CDR3 has 19 amino acids. CDR1 is MGHRA and CDR2 is YSYEKL in the germline V gene. The junction had 11 bases not matched to a gene; V was cut back by 2 bases and J by 0 bases. CDR3 in amino acids: CASSQRLAGLGSSYNEQFF. The CDR3 DNA is TGCGCCAGCAGCCAACGGCTAGCGGGATTGGGGAGCTCCTACAATGAGCAGTTCTTC.

This chain joins TRBV7-3 and TRBJ1-1; D is possibly TRBD1 (6 bases). The CDR3 covers 17 residues. The germline CDR1 and CDR2 sequences are SGHTA and FQGTGA. V lost 5 bases and J lost 1, with 20 bases in between. The CDR3 loop reads CASSPGPTGRWNTEAFF. The CDR3 DNA reads as TGTGCCAGCAGCCCGGGGCCAACAGGGCGGTGGAACACTGAAGCTTTCTTT.

CDR3 in amino acids: CASSPGGATGDTQYF. The CDR3 nucleotides are TGTGCCAGCAGCCCCGGGGGTGCTACGGGAGATACGCAGTATTTT. J is TRBJ2-3 and V is TRBV5-8; D may be TRBD2 (6 bases). Germline V gene data show CDR1 as SGHTS and CDR2 as YDEGEE. Trimming cost V 4 bases and J 5 bases, with 17 bases left between them. The CDR3 is 15 residues long. Together with reference TRBV5-8 and TRBJ2-3, the CDR3 gives the full variable domain: EAGVTQSPTHLIKTRGQQATLRCSPISGHTSVYWYQQALGLGLQFLLWYDEGEERNRGNFPPRFSGRQFPNYSSELNVNALELEDSALYLCASSPGGATGDTQYFGPGTRLTVL.

V usage is TRBV5-1 and J usage is TRBJ1-1; TRBD1 agrees at 9 bases. V shed 3 bases and J 1 base; nucleotides not matched to a gene: 1. The germline gives CDR1 SGHRS, CDR2 YFSETQ. The CDR3 has 14 amino acids. In DNA form, the CDR3 reads TGCGCCAGCAGCTCGGGACAGGGGAACACTGAAGCTTTCTTT. Translation gives CASSSGQGNTEAFF.

The V call is TRBV7-9, the J call TRBJ1-2, with D perhaps matching TRBD1 (5 bases). Per the germline V gene, CDR1 is SEHNR and CDR2 is FQNEAQ (reference sequence). V was clipped by 4 bases and J by 2 bases, with 14 bases between them. The CDR3 totals 15 residues. The CDR3 nucleotides are TGTGCCAGCAGCTCCGAAGTACAGGTCAACTATGGCTACACCTTC. Protein product: CASSSEVQVNYGYTF.

In nucleotides, the CDR3 is TGTGCCAGCAGCCCAGGGACTACCTACGAGCAGTACTTC. Residues: CASSPGTTYEQYF. V and J are TRBV28 and TRBJ2-7, with 7 bases matching TRBD2. The J segment lost 2 bases and the V segment lost 6 bases, leaving 4 bases of the junction unmatched. Germline CDR1 MDHEN, CDR2 SYDVKM. CDR3 length: 13 amino acids.

DNA of the CDR3: TGTGCCAGCAGCCCTAGCGGGGGATACTCCAATGAGCAGTTCTTC. It is translated as CASSPSGGYSNEQFF. The chain employs TRBV7-9 and TRBJ2-1; 10 nucleotides match TRBD2. CDR1 is SEHNR and CDR2 is FQNEAQ in the germline V gene (reference sequence). The CDR3 length is 15 residues. V shed 5 bases and J 6 bases; nucleotides not matched to a gene: 7.

V usage is TRBV6-5 and J usage is TRBJ2-6; D is uncertain. There are 13 residues in the CDR3. From germline, CDR1 is MNHEY and CDR2 SVGAGI. V dropped 6 bases and J dropped 0 bases, with 3 bases sitting between them. CDR3 region: CASSFSGANVLTF. In DNA form, the CDR3 reads TGTGCCAGCAGCTTCTCTGGGGCCAACGTCCTGACTTTC.

The chain's CDR3 is CASSFIGTTSSEQFF. The CDR3 region has the DNA TGTGCCAGCAGCTTTATTGGGACAACCTCGAGCGAGCAGTTCTTC. The chain couples TRBV7-3 to TRBJ2-1, with TRBD1 as a possible D gene (6 bases). Germline lookup yields CDR1 SGHTA and CDR2 FQGTGA. With 3 bases removed from V and 10 bases from J, the gap between germline ends came to 19 bases. This CDR3 has 15 amino acids. The full variable domain, with the rest looked up from reference TRBV7-3 and TRBJ2-1, is GAGVSQTPSNKVTEKGKYVELRCDPISGHTALYWYRQSLGQGPEFLIYFQGTGAADDSGLPNDRFFAVRPEGSVSTLKIQRTERGDSAVYLCASSFIGTTSSEQFFGPGTRLTVL.